This T cell receptor beta chain originates from a study of blood T cells in healthy people across ages. Study as a whole: When template switching was applied, about one barcoded beta molecule was captured per two T cells.

Germline CDR1 and CDR2: LGHNA and YSLEER. V was clipped by 0 bases and J by 6 bases, with 8 bases between them. The CDR3 is 13 amino acids. A sample-barcoded 5' primer and a J-beta primer mix were used in a second PCR of roughly 7 to 12 cycles. MiXCR, run by TCRdb on the 5' RACE reads, gives a single entry per CDR3 protein. The sample lists fewer than 1,200,000 distinct CDR3 sequences; approximately 26% were seen once. The count of this clonotype is one. This same sample was also part of a study on T cells of mothers and their children. That paper adds: The search for persistent microchimeric T cell clones detected none.

The clonotype originates from a girl aged 2 to 9 in good health. Specimen: blood. V and J are TRBV4-3 and TRBJ1-2, with a possible D match to TRBD1 (5 bases). The DNA of the CDR3 is TGCGCCAGCAGCCAAGACGGGACCCATGGCTACACCTTC. It encodes CASSQDGTHGYTF.